These 25 T cell receptor beta chains were all obtained from the same sample, sequenced in a study of blood T cell repertoires in COVID-19. Sequenced by immunoSEQ multiplex PCR; TCRdb stores in-frame clones only, minus some. The sample lists about 99,000 clones, less than 85% seen once, with over 15% in the top ten. The sample comprised peripheral blood. These receptors came from a woman aged 80 or over with active or convalescent COVID-19.

This chain links TRBV11-2 with TRBJ2-1; 8 bases agree with TRBD1. This CDR3 is 14 amino acids long. CDR1 and CDR2 (germline): SGHAT, FQNNGV. Germline trimming cut 6 bases from V and 9 bases from J; bases unmatched to any gene: 10. The CDR3 nucleotides are TGTGCCAGCAGACGCCCGGACAGGGATGGTGAGCAGTTCTTC. Its translation is CASRRPDRDGEQFF.

This clone showed up just a few times. The chain has TRBV18 and TRBJ1-1; D is possibly TRBD1 (6 bases). Germline assignment: CDR1 KGHSH and CDR2 LQKENI. The CDR3 is made up of 12 amino acids. Trimming shortened V by 3 bases and J by 11 bases, and 13 bases separated the two germline ends. CDR3 residues: CASSPVGQSAFF. In DNA form, the CDR3 reads TGTGCCAGCTCACCCGTAGGACAGTCGGCTTTCTTT.

This sequence joins TRBV2 and TRBJ2-3, with TRBD2 matching over 7 bases. This CDR3 comprises 15 residues. The trim removed 6 bases at V and 5 bases at J, leaving 11 bases unmatched. From germline, CDR1 is SNHLY and CDR2 FYNNEI. CDR3 sequence (DNA): TGTGCCAGCAGGGACCCCGTGACTAGCTTAGATACGCAGTATTTT. Residues: CASRDPVTSLDTQYF.

The rearrangement links TRBV5-1 to TRBJ2-5; D possibly corresponds to TRBD2 (6 bases). The CDR3 extends over 14 amino acids. CDR1 SGHRS and CDR2 YFSETQ come from the germline V gene. Trimming left V 4 bases short and J 0 bases short, with 10 bases between. The CDR3 spells CASSAGTDQETQYF. CDR3 coding DNA: TGCGCCAGCAGCGCAGGGACTGACCAAGAGACCCAGTACTTC.

This sequence joins TRBV10-3 and TRBJ1-1, with TRBD1 as a possible D gene (5 bases). Trimming cost V 0 bases and J 4 bases, with 6 bases left between them. This CDR3 region has 13 residues. Germline loops: CDR1 ENHRY, CDR2 SYGVKD. CDR3 in amino acids: CAISESRGTEAFF. DNA for the CDR3: TGTGCCATCAGTGAGTCAAGGGGCACTGAAGCTTTCTTT.

The chain has TRBV7-9 and TRBJ1-2; D gene ambiguous. There are 13 residues in the CDR3. Trimming cost V 3 bases and J 6 bases, with 11 bases left between them. The germline CDR1 and CDR2 sequences are SEHNR and FQNEAQ (reference sequence). The CDR3 sequence: CASSFGQKDGYTF. DNA of the CDR3: TGTGCCAGCAGCTTTGGCCAGAAAGATGGCTACACCTTC.

CDR3 sequence: CATSDPGQDTGELFF. The CDR3 DNA follows: TGTGCCACCAGTGATCCGGGACAGGACACCGGGGAGCTGTTTTTT. The rearrangement links TRBV24-1 to TRBJ2-2; 8 bases match TRBD1. The CDR3 is made up of 15 amino acids. CDR1 KGHDR and CDR2 SFDVKD come from the germline V gene. The trim removed 3 bases at V and 3 bases at J, leaving 2 bases unmatched.

V and J are TRBV11-2 and TRBJ2-5; D call uncertain. CDR1 is SGHAT and CDR2 is FQNNGV in the germline V gene. Trimming shortened V by 3 bases and J by 3 bases, and 8 bases separated the two germline ends. The CDR3 spans 13 residues. The CDR3 spells CASSFQRKETQYF. DNA for the CDR3: TGTGCCAGCAGCTTTCAGCGTAAAGAGACCCAGTACTTC. The variable domain in full, completed from reference TRBV11-2 and TRBJ2-5, reads EAGVAQSPRYKIIEKRQSVAFWCNPISGHATLYWYQQILGQGPKLLIQFQNNGVVDDSQLPKDRFSAERLKGVDSTLKIQPAKLEDSAVYLCASSFQRKETQYFGPGTRLLVL.

The V call is TRBV4-2, the J call TRBJ2-3; 8 nucleotides line up with TRBD2. Germline-derived CDR1 and CDR2 are LGHNA and YNFKEQ. Trimming removed 0 bases from V and 5 bases from J; junction bases left unmatched: 4. This CDR3 is built from 15 residues. The CDR3 DNA sequence: TGTGCCAGCAGCCAAGAAGCGGGAGTGGTAGATACGCAGTATTTT. This codes for CASSQEAGVVDTQYF.

There are a few counts of this clone. This sequence joins TRBV19 and TRBJ2-1; possible D gene TRBD2, 6 bases. Looked up from germline, CDR1 is LNHDA and CDR2 is SQIVND (reference sequence). The CDR3 sequence is 15 residues long. Trimming took 7 bases from V and 5 from J, leaving 18 bases between them. CDR3 nucleotides: TGTGCCAGTATGGAGGGGAGCGCGGGCCACAATGAGCAGTTCTTC. Protein: CASMEGSAGHNEQFF.

The table lists this clone with a count of one. This chain joins TRBV9 and TRBJ2-1; 7 nucleotides match TRBD2. After removal of 4 bases from V and 8 bases from J, the junction contained 15 bases not matched to a gene. The CDR3 has 16 amino acids. Per the germline V gene, CDR1 is SGDLS and CDR2 is YYNGEE. The CDR3 loop is CASSPAGGGWGDEQFF. In nucleotides, the CDR3 is TGTGCCAGCAGCCCAGCGGGCGGGGGATGGGGAGATGAGCAGTTCTTC.

A few counts support this clone. V and J are TRBV5-1 and TRBJ1-2, with 10 bases fitting TRBD1. With 4 bases clipped from V and 7 bases from J, the junction kept 4 bases outside the gene matches. Germline assignment: CDR1 SGHRS and CDR2 YFSETQ. The CDR3 runs to 13 residues. CDR3 sequence reads: CASSGGTGVGYTF. In DNA, the CDR3 is TGCGCCAGCAGCGGCGGGACAGGGGTTGGCTACACCTTC.

This clone was seen once. V is TRBV6-2 or TRBV6-3 and J is TRBJ1-2; D remains ambiguous. This CDR3 contains 15 residues. Germline CDR1 reads MNHEY; CDR2 reads SVGEGT. Trimming removed 0 bases at V and 0 bases at J, with 8 bases between. In DNA, the CDR3 is TGTGCCAGCAGTTACTCCCACAGACCTAACTATGGCTACACCTTC. Translated, it gives CASSYSHRPNYGYTF.

This clone was detected only a few times. The V and J genes are TRBV28 and TRBJ2-7; D is perhaps TRBD2 (5 bases). The V end lost 3 bases, the J end lost 6 bases, and 9 bases lay between the germline ends. CDR1 is MDHEN and CDR2 is SYDVKM in the germline V gene. The CDR3 sequence is 12 residues long. The CDR3 nucleotides read TGTGCCAGCAGTTTCGGGATCGCCGAGCAGTACTTC. Protein product: CASSFGIAEQYF.

This clone was observed once. The V and J genes are TRBV4-3 and TRBJ2-1, with 14 bases identical to TRBD2. V shed 0 bases and J 5 bases; nucleotides not matched to a gene: 6. Germline V gene sequence: CDR1 LGHNA, CDR2 YSLEER. CDR3 length: 18 amino acids. In nucleotides, the CDR3 is TGCGCCAGCAGCCAAGACGTGACTAGCGGGAGGGGGAACAATGAGCAGTTCTTC. Protein: CASSQDVTSGRGNNEQFF.

This clone was counted a single time. This rearrangement joins TRBV2 to TRBJ2-5; TRBD2 agrees at 13 bases. After removal of 6 bases from V and 1 base from J, the junction contained 2 bases not matched to a gene. CDR1 is SNHLY, CDR2 FYNNEI, per germline. This CDR3 has 15 residues. CDR3 nucleotides: TGTGCCAGCAGGGGACTAGCGGGAACCCAAGAGACCCAGTACTTC. Amino acids: CASRGLAGTQETQYF.

This rearrangement joins TRBV6-2 or TRBV6-3 to TRBJ2-2; D may be TRBD1 (6 bases). V was clipped by 3 bases and J by 4 bases, with 12 bases between them. In germline, CDR1 is MNHEY, CDR2 SVGEGT. The CDR3 runs to 15 residues. CDR3 amino acids: CASSYVRGGTGELFF. CDR3 nucleotide sequence: TGTGCCAGCAGTTATGTCAGAGGGGGCACCGGGGAGCTGTTTTTT.

There are a few counts of this clone. The chain has TRBV9 and TRBJ2-7; a weak D match, TRBD2 (7 bases). Trimming left V 4 bases short and J 0 bases short, with 14 bases between. Germline CDR1 SGDLS, CDR2 YYNGEE. CDR3 size: 15 residues. CDR3 sequence reads: CASSRLGGGSYEQYF. The CDR3 nucleotides read TGTGCCAGCAGCCGCCTAGGGGGGGGCTCCTACGAGCAGTACTTC.

V gene TRBV6-1 combines with J gene TRBJ1-2; D is undetermined. V was shortened by 3 bases and J by 3 bases, with 14 bases between the two germline ends. Per the germline V gene, CDR1 is MNHNS and CDR2 is SASEGT. The CDR3 covers 15 residues. In DNA form, the CDR3 reads TGTGCCAGCAGTGATGGAGGCGGGAATCACTATGGCTACACCTTC. Encoded protein: CASSDGGGNHYGYTF.

The chain links TRBV28 to TRBJ1-2, with a possible D match to TRBD1 (6 bases). Germline V lookup: CDR1 MDHEN, CDR2 SYDVKM. The CDR3 length is 14 residues. The V end was cut by 6 bases, the J end by 2 bases, with 13 bases between. The CDR3, as DNA: TGTGCCAGCAGAGGGGGGGGCCCAAACTATGGCTACACCTTC. As protein: CASRGGGPNYGYTF.

This rearrangement joins TRBV4-2 to TRBJ2-5; weak D call: TRBD2 (6 bases). Germline-derived CDR1 and CDR2 are LGHNA and YNFKEQ. The CDR3 consists of 16 residues. Between the trimmed V and J ends, which lost 0 bases and 4 bases, there was a span of 15 bases. The CDR3, as DNA: TGTGCCAGCAGCCAAGAAGCAAGGGCGGGACGAGAGACCCAGTACTTC. It encodes CASSQEARAGRETQYF.

This chain links TRBV11-2 with TRBJ2-1; 12 bases are shared with TRBD2. The germline CDR1 and CDR2 sequences are SGHAT and FQNNGV. Trimming cost V 3 bases and J 5 bases; bases outside gene matches: 8. This CDR3 is built from 17 residues. The CDR3 sequence: CASSFAAGTSGHNEQFF. The CDR3 DNA follows: TGTGCCAGCAGCTTTGCCGCGGGGACTAGCGGGCACAATGAGCAGTTCTTC.

The chain combines TRBV5-1 with TRBJ2-5, with no clear D. The CDR3 spans 13 residues. Germline assignment: CDR1 SGHRS and CDR2 YFSETQ. Trimming took 1 base from V and 5 from J, leaving 9 bases between them. DNA for the CDR3: TGCGCCAGCAGCTTGATGAGCGACGAGACCCAGTACTTC. This encodes CASSLMSDETQYF.

The V call is TRBV28, the J call TRBJ1-5, with 11 nucleotides matching TRBD1. The germline gives CDR1 MDHEN, CDR2 SYDVKM. The CDR3 contains 15 residues. Trimming at V came to 3 bases and at J to 5 bases, leaving 3 bases not matched to a gene. The CDR3 region is CASSFLGQGDQPQHF. In DNA, the CDR3 is TGTGCCAGCAGTTTCTTGGGACAGGGGGATCAGCCCCAGCATTTT.

The rearrangement links TRBV9 to TRBJ2-1; 9 nucleotides line up with TRBD1. Germline trimming cut 4 bases from V and 4 bases from J; bases unmatched to any gene: 6. The CDR3 sequence is 15 residues long. Germline V gene data show CDR1 as SGDLS and CDR2 as YYNGEE. The chain's CDR3 is CASSYRTGVYNEQFF. The CDR3, as DNA: TGTGCCAGCAGCTACCGGACAGGGGTTTACAATGAGCAGTTCTTC.